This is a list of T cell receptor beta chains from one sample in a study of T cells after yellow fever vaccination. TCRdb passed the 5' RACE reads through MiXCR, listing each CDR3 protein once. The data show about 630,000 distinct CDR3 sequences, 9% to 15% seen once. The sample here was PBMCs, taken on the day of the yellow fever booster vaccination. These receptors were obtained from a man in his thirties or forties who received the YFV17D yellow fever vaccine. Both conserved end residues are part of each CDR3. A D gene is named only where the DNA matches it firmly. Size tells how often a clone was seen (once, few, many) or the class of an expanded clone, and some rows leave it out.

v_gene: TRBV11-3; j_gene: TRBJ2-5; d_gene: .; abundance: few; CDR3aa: CASSRGTASQETQYF; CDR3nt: TGTGCCAGCAGCCGCGGGACAGCCTCTCAAGAGACCCAGTACTTC
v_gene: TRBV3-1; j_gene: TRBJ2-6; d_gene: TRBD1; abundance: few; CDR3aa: CASSSRGGFSGANVLTF; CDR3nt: TGTGCCAGCAGCTCCCGAGGGGGCTTTAGCGGGGCCAACGTCCTGACTTTC
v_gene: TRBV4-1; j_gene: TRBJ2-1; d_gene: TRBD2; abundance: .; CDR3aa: CASSQDFSGSYKGQFF; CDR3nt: TGCGCCAGCAGCCAAGATTTCAGCGGGAGCTACAAAGGGCAGTTCTTC
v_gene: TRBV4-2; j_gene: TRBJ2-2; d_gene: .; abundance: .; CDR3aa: CASSQDTMAGELFF; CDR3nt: TGTGCCAGCAGCCAAGATACCATGGCCGGGGAGCTGTTTTTT
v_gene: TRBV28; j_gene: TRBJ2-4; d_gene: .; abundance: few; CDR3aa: CASSLPSTAENIQYF; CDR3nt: TGTGCCAGCAGTTTACCCTCGACAGCTGAAAACATTCAGTACTTC
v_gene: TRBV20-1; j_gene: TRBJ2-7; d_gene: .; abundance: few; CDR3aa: CSESRLASGTYEQYF; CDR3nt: TGCAGTGAAAGCCGTTTGGCTAGTGGAACCTACGAGCAGTACTTC
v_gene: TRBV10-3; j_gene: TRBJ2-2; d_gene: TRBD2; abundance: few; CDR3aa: CAIRPGLAGNTGELFF; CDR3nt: TGTGCCATCAGGCCAGGACTAGCGGGAAACACCGGGGAGCTGTTTTTT
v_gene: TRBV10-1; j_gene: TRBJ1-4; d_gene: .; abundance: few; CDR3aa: CASSESWRGLNEKLFF; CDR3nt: TGCGCCAGCAGTGAGTCCTGGAGGGGTCTTAATGAAAAACTGTTTTTT
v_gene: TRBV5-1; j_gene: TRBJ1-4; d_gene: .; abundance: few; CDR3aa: CASSLDSGEKLFF; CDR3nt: TGCGCCAGCAGCTTGGATAGCGGTGAAAAACTGTTTTTT
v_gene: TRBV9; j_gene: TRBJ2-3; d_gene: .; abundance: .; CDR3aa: CASSVAQGQDTLYF; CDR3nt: TGTGCCAGCAGCGTAGCGCAGGGACAAGATACGCTGTATTTT
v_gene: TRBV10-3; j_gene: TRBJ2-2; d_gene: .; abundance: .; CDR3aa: CAISTGGGHTGELFF; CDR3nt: TGTGCCATCAGTACCGGTGGGGGCCACACCGGGGAGCTGTTTTTT
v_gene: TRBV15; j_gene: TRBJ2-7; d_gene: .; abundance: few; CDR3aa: CATSRVDSTFYEQYF; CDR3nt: TGTGCCACCAGCAGAGTGGACTCTACATTCTACGAGCAGTACTTC
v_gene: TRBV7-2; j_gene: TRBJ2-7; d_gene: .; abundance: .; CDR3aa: CASSQARRQQPYF; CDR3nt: TGTGCCAGCAGCCAAGCTCGGAGACAACAACCGTACTTC
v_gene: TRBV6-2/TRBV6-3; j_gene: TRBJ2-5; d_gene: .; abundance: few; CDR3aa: CASCASRSQETQYF; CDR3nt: TGTGCCAGCTGTGCTAGCCGCTCCCAAGAGACCCAGTACTTC
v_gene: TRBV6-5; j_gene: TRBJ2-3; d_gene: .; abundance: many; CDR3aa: CASSYSGVTDTQYF; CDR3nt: TGTGCCAGCAGTTACTCGGGCGTGACAGATACGCAGTATTTT
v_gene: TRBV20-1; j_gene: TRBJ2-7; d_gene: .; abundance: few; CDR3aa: CSATGTLGEQYF; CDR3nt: TGCAGTGCTACAGGGACCCTAGGAGAGCAGTACTTC
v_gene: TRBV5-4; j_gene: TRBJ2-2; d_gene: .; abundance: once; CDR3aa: CASSPYREIGELFF; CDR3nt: TGTGCCAGCAGCCCCTACAGGGAAATCGGGGAGCTGTTTTTT
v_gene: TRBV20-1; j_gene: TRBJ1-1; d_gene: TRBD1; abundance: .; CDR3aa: CSAPRQGAAEAFF; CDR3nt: TGCAGTGCTCCTCGACAGGGCGCGGCTGAAGCTTTCTTT
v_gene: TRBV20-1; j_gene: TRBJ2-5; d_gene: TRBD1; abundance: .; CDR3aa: CSAGWDRASQETQYF; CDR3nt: TGCAGTGCCGGGTGGGACAGGGCATCACAAGAGACCCAGTACTTC
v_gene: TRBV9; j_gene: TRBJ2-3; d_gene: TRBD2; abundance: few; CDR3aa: CASSATGTTSDTQYF; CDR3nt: TGTGCCAGCAGCGCCACCGGGACTACCTCCGATACGCAGTATTTT
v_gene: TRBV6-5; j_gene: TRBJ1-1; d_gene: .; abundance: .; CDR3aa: CASTPNTEAFF; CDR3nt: TGTGCCAGCACCCCGAACACTGAAGCTTTCTTT
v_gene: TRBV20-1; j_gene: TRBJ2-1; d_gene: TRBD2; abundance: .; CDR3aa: CSHRGLALSYNEQFF; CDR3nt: TGCAGTCACAGAGGACTAGCGTTATCCTACAATGAGCAGTTCTTC
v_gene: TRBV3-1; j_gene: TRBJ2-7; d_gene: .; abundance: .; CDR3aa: CASSPFQGVLYEQYF; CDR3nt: TGTGCCAGCAGCCCCTTTCAAGGTGTCCTCTACGAGCAGTACTTC
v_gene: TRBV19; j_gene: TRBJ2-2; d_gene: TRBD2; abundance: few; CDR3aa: CASSIGPGGRSPNTGELFF; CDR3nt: TGTGCCAGTAGTATAGGGCCGGGCGGGAGGTCTCCGAACACCGGGGAGCTGTTTTTT
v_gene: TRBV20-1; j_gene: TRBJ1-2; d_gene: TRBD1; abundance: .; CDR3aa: CSAQPLQGARGYTF; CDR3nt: TGCAGTGCTCAGCCCCTACAGGGGGCTCGAGGCTACACCTTC
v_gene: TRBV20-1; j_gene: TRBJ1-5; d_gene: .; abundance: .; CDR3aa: CSARDRGHRNQPQHF; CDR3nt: TGCAGTGCTAGGGACCGTGGGCATCGCAATCAGCCCCAGCATTTT
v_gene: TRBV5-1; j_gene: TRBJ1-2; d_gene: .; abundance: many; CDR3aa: CASNPGLLKDYGYTF; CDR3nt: TGCGCCAGCAACCCGGGGCTACTTAAGGACTATGGCTACACCTTC